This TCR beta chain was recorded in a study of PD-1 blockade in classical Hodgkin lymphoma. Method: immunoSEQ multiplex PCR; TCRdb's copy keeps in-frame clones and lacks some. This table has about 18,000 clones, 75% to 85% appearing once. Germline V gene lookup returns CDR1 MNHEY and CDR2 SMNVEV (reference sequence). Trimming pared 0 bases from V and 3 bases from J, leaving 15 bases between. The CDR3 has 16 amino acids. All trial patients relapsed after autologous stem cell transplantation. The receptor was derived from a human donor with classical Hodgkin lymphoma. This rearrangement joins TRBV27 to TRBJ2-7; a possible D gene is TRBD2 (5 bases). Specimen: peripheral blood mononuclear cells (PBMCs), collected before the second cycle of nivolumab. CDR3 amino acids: CASSLSRGFGVYEQYF. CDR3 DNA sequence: TGTGCCAGCAGTTTATCGAGAGGGTTCGGAGTCTACGAGCAGTACTTC.